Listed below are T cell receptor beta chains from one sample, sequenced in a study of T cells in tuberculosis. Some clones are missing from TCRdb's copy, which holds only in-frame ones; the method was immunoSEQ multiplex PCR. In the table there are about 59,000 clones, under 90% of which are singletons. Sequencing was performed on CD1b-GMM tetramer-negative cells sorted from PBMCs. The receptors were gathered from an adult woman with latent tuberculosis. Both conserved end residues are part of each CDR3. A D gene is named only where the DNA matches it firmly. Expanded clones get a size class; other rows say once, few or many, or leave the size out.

cdr3_nt: TGTGCCAGCAGCTTAATTGGACAGGGAGGTACTGAAGCTTTCTTT; cdr3_aa: CASSLIGQGGTEAFF; v_call: TRBV7-2; clone_size: once; d_call: TRBD1; cdr3_length: 15; j_call: TRBJ1-1
cdr3_nt: TGTGCCAGCAGCGTAGAAGTTGGGTCCGGCGGCACTGAAGCTTTCTTT; cdr3_aa: CASSVEVGSGGTEAFF; v_call: TRBV9; clone_size: NA; d_call: NA; cdr3_length: 16; j_call: TRBJ1-1
cdr3_nt: TGTGCCATCAGCGCGGGACGGGGAAGAGATCAGCCCCAGCATTTT; cdr3_aa: CAISAGRGRDQPQHF; v_call: TRBV10-3; clone_size: NA; d_call: NA; cdr3_length: 15; j_call: TRBJ1-5
cdr3_nt: TGTGCCAGCAGCTCCGCTTTAGGACTAGCGGGGGGGAATGAGCAGTTCTTC; cdr3_aa: CASSSALGLAGGNEQFF; v_call: TRBV7-2; clone_size: NA; d_call: TRBD2; cdr3_length: 17; j_call: TRBJ2-1
cdr3_nt: TGTGCCAGCAGCGAACAGGGGATTAGGTACGAGCAGTACTTC; cdr3_aa: CASSEQGIRYEQYF; v_call: TRBV28; clone_size: NA; d_call: TRBD1; cdr3_length: 14; j_call: TRBJ2-7
cdr3_nt: TGTGCCAGCAGTGGGGGACAGGGGGGCCATAGCAATCAGCCCCAGCATTTT; cdr3_aa: CASSGGQGGHSNQPQHF; v_call: TRBV2; clone_size: NA; d_call: TRBD1; cdr3_length: 17; j_call: TRBJ1-5
cdr3_nt: TGTGCCAGTAGTCCCCGGGACAGGGGGCGGGGAGATACGCAGTATTTT; cdr3_aa: CASSPRDRGRGDTQYF; v_call: TRBV19; clone_size: NA; d_call: TRBD1; cdr3_length: 16; j_call: TRBJ2-3
cdr3_nt: TGCAGCGCACCGGGACAAACTAACTATGGCTACACCTTC; cdr3_aa: CSAPGQTNYGYTF; v_call: TRBV29-1; clone_size: NA; d_call: NA; cdr3_length: 13; j_call: TRBJ1-2
cdr3_nt: TGTGCCAGCAGTTTAGGAGGGAGCTCTGGAAACACCATATATTTT; cdr3_aa: CASSLGGSSGNTIYF; v_call: TRBV6-6; clone_size: NA; d_call: NA; cdr3_length: 15; j_call: TRBJ1-3
cdr3_nt: TGTGCCAGCAGCCCCCGCGGCGGCCCCACAGATACGCAGTATTTT; cdr3_aa: CASSPRGGPTDTQYF; v_call: TRBV7-3; clone_size: NA; d_call: NA; cdr3_length: 15; j_call: TRBJ2-3
cdr3_nt: TGTGCCAGCATCTCGGGGGGACTCACCTCTGGAAACACCATATATTTT; cdr3_aa: CASISGGLTSGNTIYF; v_call: TRBV28; clone_size: few; d_call: NA; cdr3_length: 16; j_call: TRBJ1-3
cdr3_nt: TGTGCCAGCACCCTCGACAGGATAAACACTGAAGCTTTCTTT; cdr3_aa: CASTLDRINTEAFF; v_call: TRBV5-8; clone_size: NA; d_call: NA; cdr3_length: 14; j_call: TRBJ1-1
cdr3_nt: TGTGCCATCAGAGGACAGGGAGATCAGCCCCAGCATTTT; cdr3_aa: CAIRGQGDQPQHF; v_call: TRBV10-3; clone_size: NA; d_call: TRBD1; cdr3_length: 13; j_call: TRBJ1-5
cdr3_nt: TGTGCCAGTAGTATATCCTTGGGACAGCCTGGAAAACTGTTTTTT; cdr3_aa: CASSISLGQPGKLFF; v_call: TRBV19; clone_size: NA; d_call: TRBD1; cdr3_length: 15; j_call: TRBJ1-4
cdr3_nt: TGTGCCAGCACTCAACAGGGGGCGGGATATGGCTACACCTTC; cdr3_aa: CASTQQGAGYGYTF; v_call: TRBV28; clone_size: NA; d_call: TRBD1; cdr3_length: 14; j_call: TRBJ1-2
cdr3_nt: TGTGCCAGCTCCCCTACAGGAAGCACTGAAGCTTTCTTT; cdr3_aa: CASSPTGSTEAFF; v_call: TRBV18; clone_size: NA; d_call: NA; cdr3_length: 13; j_call: TRBJ1-1
cdr3_nt: TGTGCCAGCAGCCCCGGACCAGGACAGTCGGACGAGCAGTACTTC; cdr3_aa: CASSPGPGQSDEQYF; v_call: TRBV7-2; clone_size: NA; d_call: NA; cdr3_length: 15; j_call: TRBJ2-7
cdr3_nt: TGTGCCAGCAGTTACTCGGGGGGTCATAAGGACGAGCAGTACTTC; cdr3_aa: CASSYSGGHKDEQYF; v_call: TRBV6-6; clone_size: NA; d_call: NA; cdr3_length: 15; j_call: TRBJ2-7
cdr3_nt: TGTGCCAGTAGCTCGGGACTCTCCACAGATACGCAGTATTTT; cdr3_aa: CASSSGLSTDTQYF; v_call: TRBV19; clone_size: once; d_call: NA; cdr3_length: 14; j_call: TRBJ2-3
cdr3_nt: TGTGCCAGCAGTTCCAGCAGAGGGACAGGGGTATCACCCCTCCACTTT; cdr3_aa: CASSSSRGTGVSPLHF; v_call: TRBV6-5; clone_size: NA; d_call: TRBD1; cdr3_length: 16; j_call: TRBJ1-6
cdr3_nt: TGTGCCAGCTCACCACGACCCTTTAGCCAAAACATTCAGTACTTC; cdr3_aa: CASSPRPFSQNIQYF; v_call: TRBV18; clone_size: NA; d_call: NA; cdr3_length: 15; j_call: TRBJ2-4
cdr3_nt: TGTGCCAGCAGCTTGGTACAGCCGAGCTCCTATAATTCACCCCTCCACTTT; cdr3_aa: CASSLVQPSSYNSPLHF; v_call: TRBV5-6; clone_size: NA; d_call: NA; cdr3_length: 17; j_call: TRBJ1-6
cdr3_nt: TGTGCCAGCAGTAGGACAGGGGGCGCGGGGGAGCAGTACTTC; cdr3_aa: CASSRTGGAGEQYF; v_call: TRBV2; clone_size: NA; d_call: TRBD1; cdr3_length: 14; j_call: TRBJ2-7
cdr3_nt: TGTGCCAGCAGCTCGGGACAGGGGATGGGGGAGACCCAGTACTTC; cdr3_aa: CASSSGQGMGETQYF; v_call: TRBV7-2; clone_size: NA; d_call: TRBD1; cdr3_length: 15; j_call: TRBJ2-5
cdr3_nt: TGTGCCAGCTCACCTGACATTGGACAGGCTGGAAACACCATATATTTT; cdr3_aa: CASSPDIGQAGNTIYF; v_call: TRBV18; clone_size: NA; d_call: TRBD1; cdr3_length: 16; j_call: TRBJ1-3
cdr3_nt: TGTGCCAGCAGCTTAGTTAGAGGGCGTTCCGGGGAGCTGTTTTTT; cdr3_aa: CASSLVRGRSGELFF; v_call: TRBV11-3; clone_size: NA; d_call: NA; cdr3_length: 15; j_call: TRBJ2-2
cdr3_nt: TGTGCCAGCAGTCGATCGGGACTGGGTGGATACGAGCAGTACTTC; cdr3_aa: CASSRSGLGGYEQYF; v_call: TRBV27; clone_size: NA; d_call: NA; cdr3_length: 15; j_call: TRBJ2-7
cdr3_nt: TGTGCCAGCAGTTTAGTTTCCAGCGGGAAAACAGATACGCAGTATTTT; cdr3_aa: CASSLVSSGKTDTQYF; v_call: TRBV27; clone_size: NA; d_call: TRBD2; cdr3_length: 16; j_call: TRBJ2-3
cdr3_nt: TGCGCCAGCAGCTTGGACGGGATAGTGTCTGGAAACACCATATATTTT; cdr3_aa: CASSLDGIVSGNTIYF; v_call: TRBV5-1; clone_size: few; d_call: NA; cdr3_length: 16; j_call: TRBJ1-3
cdr3_nt: TGTGCCAGCAGCCCTAGTGGCGGGGGCTACAATGAGCAGTTCTTC; cdr3_aa: CASSPSGGGYNEQFF; v_call: TRBV6-5; clone_size: NA; d_call: TRBD2; cdr3_length: 15; j_call: TRBJ2-1
cdr3_nt: TGTGCCAGCAGTGGGGACAGGGCTTACAATCAGCCCCAGCATTTT; cdr3_aa: CASSGDRAYNQPQHF; v_call: TRBV2; clone_size: NA; d_call: TRBD1; cdr3_length: 15; j_call: TRBJ1-5
cdr3_nt: TGTGCCAGCTCACCACAGGGGAGGTCCACTGAAGCTTTCTTT; cdr3_aa: CASSPQGRSTEAFF; v_call: TRBV18; clone_size: few; d_call: NA; cdr3_length: 14; j_call: TRBJ1-1
cdr3_nt: TGTGCCAGCAATAGCGGTGGGGGGGAAGAGACCCAGTACTTC; cdr3_aa: CASNSGGGEETQYF; v_call: TRBV7-2; clone_size: NA; d_call: TRBD2; cdr3_length: 14; j_call: TRBJ2-5
cdr3_nt: TGTGCCTGGAGGTTACCCCACCGGGACAGGGTACCCGGGGCCAACGTCCTGACTTTC; cdr3_aa: CAWRLPHRDRVPGANVLTF; v_call: TRBV30; clone_size: NA; d_call: TRBD1; cdr3_length: 19; j_call: TRBJ2-6
cdr3_nt: TGTGCCAGCAGATCCCGGGGGGGCTACACCTTC; cdr3_aa: CASRSRGGYTF; v_call: TRBV6-5; clone_size: NA; d_call: NA; cdr3_length: 11; j_call: TRBJ1-2
cdr3_nt: TGTGCCAGCAGTTACCCGGGACAGAGGAATTCACCCCTCCACTTT; cdr3_aa: CASSYPGQRNSPLHF; v_call: TRBV6-6; clone_size: NA; d_call: TRBD1; cdr3_length: 15; j_call: TRBJ1-6
cdr3_nt: TGTGCCAGCAGCGTCCGACGGGGAGGAGATTATGGCTACACCTTC; cdr3_aa: CASSVRRGGDYGYTF; v_call: TRBV7-8; clone_size: few; d_call: NA; cdr3_length: 15; j_call: TRBJ1-2
cdr3_nt: TGCAGCGTTGACGGATTTAGAGGGAACACTGAAGCTTTCTTT; cdr3_aa: CSVDGFRGNTEAFF; v_call: TRBV29-1; clone_size: once; d_call: NA; cdr3_length: 14; j_call: TRBJ1-1
cdr3_nt: TGTGCCACCAGCAGAGTTGCCGGGGGCCAAGAGACCCAGTACTTC; cdr3_aa: CATSRVAGGQETQYF; v_call: TRBV15; clone_size: NA; d_call: NA; cdr3_length: 15; j_call: TRBJ2-5
cdr3_nt: TGTGCCAGCAGCTTAGTGGGGAGGACTGAAGCTTTCTTT; cdr3_aa: CASSLVGRTEAFF; v_call: TRBV7-2; clone_size: NA; d_call: NA; cdr3_length: 13; j_call: TRBJ1-1
cdr3_nt: TGCGCCAGCAGCCAAGACCAGGGATTGAGCTCCTATAATTCACCCCTCCACTTT; cdr3_aa: CASSQDQGLSSYNSPLHF; v_call: TRBV4-1; clone_size: NA; d_call: NA; cdr3_length: 18; j_call: TRBJ1-6
cdr3_nt: TGTGCCAGTAGTCCATGGGCGGGCCACAACGGGGAGCTGTTTTTT; cdr3_aa: CASSPWAGHNGELFF; v_call: TRBV19; clone_size: NA; d_call: NA; cdr3_length: 15; j_call: TRBJ2-2
cdr3_nt: TGTGCCAGCAGTTCCGGGACAGGGGATAGAAAGACCCAGTACTTC; cdr3_aa: CASSSGTGDRKTQYF; v_call: TRBV6-6; clone_size: once; d_call: TRBD1; cdr3_length: 15; j_call: TRBJ2-5
cdr3_nt: TGCAGTGCTTTATCCAACGTCCTGACTTTC; cdr3_aa: CSALSNVLTF; v_call: TRBV20-1; clone_size: NA; d_call: NA; cdr3_length: 10; j_call: TRBJ2-6